This entry is about one T cell receptor beta chain. In the source study's methods: Reference gene primer amplification gave estimated nucleated cell counts. Sequenced by immunoSEQ multiplex PCR; TCRdb stores in-frame clones only, minus some. The DNA gave D and trimming, while V, J and clone size come from that table. The repertoire has about 220,000 clones, roughly 88% of them found once; the top ten carry 3.5% to 4.5%. In terms of age and location, participants ranged from about 18 to 89 years and lived in about two dozen US areas. This entry comes from a study of blood T cell repertoires in COVID-19. For the study at large: COVID-19 samples collected from the United States, Italy and Spain covered acute and convalescent phases. T cells, B-cell-depleted T cells, or PBMCs provided the cDNA or gDNA that served as material.

CDR3 length: 14 residues. Per germline, CDR1 SEHNR and CDR2 FQNEAQ (reference sequence). V gave up 3 bases and J gave up 0 bases, with 7 bases separating them. J is TRBJ2-3 and V is TRBV7-9; unclear D gene. Sequenced input: PBMCs or T cells enriched from blood (not recorded which). The clonotype comes from a middle-aged woman with acute COVID-19. The chain's CDR3 is CASSLAASTDTQYF. CDR3 nucleotide sequence: TGTGCCAGCAGCTTGGCGGCTAGCACAGATACGCAGTATTTT.